One TCR beta chain is described in this entry. Regarding treatment: preoperative locoregional IRX-2 cytokine immunotherapy. The ends lost 3 bases at V and 3 bases at J; junction bases unmatched: 6. Germline-derived CDR1 and CDR2 are SGHRS and YFSETQ. This CDR3 comprises 14 residues. These data are taken from a study of preoperative IRX-2 immunotherapy in early breast cancer. TCRdb keeps only in-frame clones here, not all; method: immunoSEQ multiplex PCR. The data show tens of thousands of clones, with 75% to 85% seen just once and about 1.5% held by the top ten. The starting material was lymph node tissue, obtained after IRX-2 immunotherapy. The J gene is TRBJ2-7, the V gene TRBV5-1; 7 nucleotides align to TRBD1. The origin of this receptor is a human donor with breast cancer. CDR3 in amino acids: CASSSPTGSYEQYF. The DNA for the CDR3 is TGCGCCAGCAGCTCGCCGACAGGGAGCTACGAGCAGTACTTC.